The clone carrying this T cell receptor beta chain was counted many times. The CDR3 covers 13 residues. Trimming removed 4 bases from V and 5 bases from J, with 9 bases in between. This sample stems from a study of Graves' ophthalmopathy and Graves' hyperthyroidism. As for the study in general: At the time of initial diagnosis and before any treatment, peripheral blood was collected.

Amplification targeted the TCR beta CDR3 regions, with RNA transcripts as the source material. A first-round RT-PCR used HTBI primers, followed by a second-round multiplex PCR. TCRdb reanalysed the multiplex PCR reads using MiXCR and keeps one entry per CDR3 protein. Among just over 600,000 distinct CDR3 sequences listed, approximately 22% were seen once. V and J are TRBV12-3 or TRBV12-4 and TRBJ1-5, with D possibly TRBD1 on 5 matching bases. What was sequenced was peripheral blood. The receptor comes from a woman between 18 and 30 years old with stable Graves' hyperthyroidism. Some clones in this sample may be carry-over from other donors' samples. Here the CDR3 reads CASSWRRDQPQHF. CDR3 sequence (DNA): TGTGCCAGCAGTTGGCGCAGGGATCAGCCCCAGCATTTT.